This T cell receptor (beta chain) was captured by sequencing in a study of T cells expressing NK-cell markers. Study background: Researchers got TCR beta repertoires out of sorted CD3+CD56+NKG2C+, CD3+CD56+NKG2C- and CD3+CD56-NKG2C+ T cells.

5'RACE template switching with UMIs produced the TCR beta cDNA. Using the 5' RACE reads, TCRdb records one entry per CDR3 protein without DNA. The specimen's table records some 460,000 distinct CDR3 sequences. To note about this clonotype: Its antigen is still unknown.

The CDR3 covers 15 residues. Germline V gives CDR1 MNHEY, CDR2 SVGAGI. The study's findings and limits: Specificity for HCMV among expanded NKG2C+ T cell clones was not established.

Sample: blood T cells: a sorted CD56 or NKG2C T cell subset, CD4+ or CD8+ T cells, or bulk PBMC T cells (not recorded which). The chain combines TRBV6-5 with TRBJ2-1; TCRdb picks TRBD1, but there is no DNA to check that call. This clonotype was sampled from a woman aged 45-59 years in good health. CDR3 sequence: CASSPIDRRANEQFF.